One sample yielded the 9 T cell receptor beta chains listed below, sequenced in a study of somatic mutations in T cells in chronic GVHD (TCRdb year 2020). The library was obtained by the immunoSEQ multiplex PCR assay. TCRdb carries this immuneACCESS record with in-frame sequences only. Its versions omit some clonotypes, under half of them owing to an unresolved V gene in the studies checked, with the rest unexplained. The sample profile shows roughly 15,000 clones; roughly 80% of them were found once. The leading ten clones occupy about 34% of the sample. Material for sequencing was Vbeta20-negative CD4+ T cells from blood. The cell subset or site tag for this specimen amounts to: CD4+ T cells sorted as TCR Vbeta20 negative by flow cytometry. These receptors originate from a male patient aged 50 or older with chronic graft-versus-host disease. The graft donor may be the source of some T cells after a transplant.

The chain joins TRBV28 to TRBJ1-2; D uncertain. The CDR3 extends over 12 amino acids. Trimming took 10 bases from V and 4 from J, leaving 13 bases between them. Germline-derived CDR1 and CDR2 are MDHEN and SYDVKM. This CDR3 reads CATRESPYGYTF. DNA of the CDR3: TGTGCCACCCGTGAGTCCCCCTATGGCTACACCTTC.

The J gene is TRBJ2-5, the V gene TRBV2; TRBD1 matches 7 bases. Germline CDR1 and CDR2: SNHLY and FYNNEI. This CDR3 comprises 14 residues. With 9 bases clipped from V and 1 base from J, the junction kept 8 bases outside the gene matches. The CDR3: CASGRDRGQETQYF. In DNA, the CDR3 is TGTGCCAGTGGCCGGGACAGAGGCCAAGAGACCCAGTACTTC.

This chain joins TRBV12-5 and TRBJ2-3, with D possibly being TRBD1 (5 bases). In germline, CDR1 is LGHNT, CDR2 FRNRAP. The V and J ends lost 5 bases and 2 bases respectively, with 11 bases between them. There are 14 residues in the CDR3. The CDR3 DNA reads as TGTGCTAGTGGTCGAGACAGTCACACAGATACGCAGTATTTT. Translating gives CASGRDSHTDTQYF.

The gene calls are TRBV21-1 and TRBJ2-7; the tabulated D call, TRBD1, remains unverified against the DNA. TRBV21-1 is shown as a pseudogene. The CDR3 runs 15 residues. In DNA, the CDR3 is TGTGCCAGCAGCAAAGAAGGGACAGGGCCCGCCGAGCAGTACTTC. Protein product: CASSKEGTGPAEQYF.

The chain links TRBV2 to TRBJ1-2; D call uncertain. Per the germline V gene, CDR1 is SNHLY and CDR2 is FYNNEI. The length of the CDR3 is 14 residues. Trimming pared 4 bases from V and 0 bases from J, leaving 9 bases between. The CDR3, as DNA: TGTGCCAGCAGTGTTAGAACTTCTAACTATGGCTACACCTTC. It encodes CASSVRTSNYGYTF.

V usage is TRBV18 and J usage is TRBJ1-1, with D possibly being TRBD1 (6 bases). V was trimmed by 3 bases and J by 3 bases, leaving 8 bases between them. This CDR3 has 13 amino acids. CDR1 KGHSH and CDR2 LQKENI come from the germline V gene. CDR3 DNA: TGTGCCAGCTCACCCGGACAGTACACTGAAGCTTTCTTT. Protein product: CASSPGQYTEAFF.

The chain employs TRBV6-5 and TRBJ2-5; D perhaps matches TRBD2 (5 bases). Trimming shortened V by 0 bases and J by 7 bases, and 9 bases separated the two germline ends. The CDR3 spans 13 residues. CDR1 is MNHEY and CDR2 is SVGAGI in the germline V gene. The CDR3 DNA is TGTGCCAGCAGTTACTCCGCGGGTGGGACCCAGTACTTC. Its protein product is CASSYSAGGTQYF.

About this clone itself: A junction boundary mismatches the germline segment, possibly from a read error. The gene calls are TRBV27 and TRBJ2-1; TRBD1 agrees at 7 bases. The germline V gene has CDR1 MNHEY and CDR2 SMNVEV (reference sequence). The CDR3 covers 16 residues. The CDR3 DNA sequence: TGTACCAGCAGTTTAACGGTACAGGGGTGGGTCAATGAGCAGTTCTTC. Translated: CTSSLTVQGWVNEQFF.

The rearrangement links TRBV29-1 to TRBJ1-1, with TRBD1 as a possible D gene (6 bases). The CDR3 totals 14 residues. Per the germline V gene, CDR1 is SQVTM and CDR2 is ANQGSEA. Trimming removed 6 bases from V and 4 bases from J, with 18 bases in between. CDR3 sequence: CSVEGGKGSTEAFF. The CDR3 DNA sequence: TGCAGCGTGGAGGGGGGGAAAGGAAGCACTGAAGCTTTCTTT.